The subject of this entry is one T cell receptor beta chain. Which antigen it targets is not known. No much larger clone is present one base from it, and per-base qualities are unavailable. This sample is part of a study of vaccination effects on CD4 cells after COVID-19 (dated by TCRdb to 2021 to 2024). As for the study more broadly: Two doses of either the BNT162b2 or the mRNA-1273 mRNA SARS-CoV-2 vaccine were administered to participants. In the study, cultures from other donors were sequenced using the Oncomine TCR Beta short-read assay on an Illumina iSeq 100. The full study included around ten COVID-19 convalescent patients and a few SARS-CoV-2-naive healthy vaccine recipients. The study compared SARS-CoV-2 spike-specific CD4+ TCR repertoires before and after mRNA vaccination in COVID-19 convalescent patients and infection-naive vaccine recipients. On the study overall, not on this receptor specifically: In healthy vaccine recipients, vaccine-induced clones were almost all SARS-CoV-2 mono-reactive, with only 1 of 255 being cross-reactive with common cold coronaviruses. Limitations of the study were the small number of convalescent patients and the absence of early post-infection timepoints. Marked clonal contraction was observed in both infection-induced and vaccine-induced clones at late post-vaccination timepoints, consistent with waning T cell responses.

The library relied on the immunoSEQ multiplex PCR assay. TCR beta CDR3 sequencing was performed on DNA from the cultured, isolated CD4+ T cells. In the paper's pipeline: Non-productive TCR sequences were discarded, and reads were trimmed to the CDR3 region, with only CDR3s of 7 or more amino acids retained. Antigen-specific clonotypes were identified using the MANAFEST web app by comparison of expansion in peptide wells against reference cultures. Positive clones required FDR<0.05 expansion versus reference and all other wells, odds ratio above 5, and frequency above 0.1% in two replicate wells. A clonotype was defined as cross-reactive if the clonotype was significantly expanded both in SARS-CoV-2 spike wells and in at least one common cold coronavirus spike condition. CDR3 similarity was assessed by Levenshtein distance using the stringdist R package, and unrooted trees were constructed with ape in R 3.6.1. The table was pulled from immuneACCESS by TCRdb, which kept in-frame rearrangements only. Such tables lose some clones; where checked, under half of the loss comes from unresolved V genes, and the rest has no known cause. The V and J calls and the clone size are those of that table, but D and trimming were determined from the DNA. The sample table records some 59,000 clones; approximately 79% of these occur just once. The top ten constitute 2% to 3% of the sample.

The ViraFEST assay stimulated PBMC with viral peptide pools and then used TCR sequencing to identify antigen-specific CD4+ T cell clonotypes by expansion. After more than 9 days of culture, CD4+ T cells were isolated with the EasySep CD4+ T cell isolation kit. Negative nucleocapsid antibody results before and after vaccination confirmed that the healthy vaccine recipients had no prior SARS-CoV-2 infection. Each well held under 2.5 million PBMC cultured in IMDM containing roughly 5% human AB serum, 9.5 to 10 IU/ml IL-2 and gentamicin, along with around 11 ug/ml peptides. Half of the culture medium was replaced with fresh IL-2-containing medium on days 3 and 7. Unless noted otherwise, every peptide stimulation condition was grown in triplicate wells. Using Ficoll-Paque Plus gradient centrifugation, PBMC were separated from whole blood and then either used fresh or cryopreserved at -140C. Overlapping peptide pools spanned the spike proteins of SARS-CoV-2 and the common cold coronaviruses HCoV-NL63, HCoV-OC43 and HCoV-229E. The QIAamp micro DNA kit was used to extract genomic DNA from the cultured CD4+ T cells.

This sequence was found in a human donor who received a COVID-19 vaccine. The specimen was CD4+ T cells from PBMCs cultured with HCoV-229E spike peptides, collected before COVID-19 vaccination. Sample cell subset or site, as interpreted from the label and publication: HCoV-229E spike overlapping peptide pool stimulation.

Read as DNA, the sequence is TGTGCCAGCAGCTTTCAGGGGGGCCTATGGGATGAGCAGTTCTTC. Its translation reads: CASSFQGGLWDEQFF. The chain joins TRBV7-2 to TRBJ2-1; the D segment could be TRBD1, given 7 matching bases. Between the V and J ends, shortened by 3 bases and 8 bases respectively, the junction contains 17 bases. The CDR3, cysteine through phenylalanine, is 15 amino acids long. Solely the CDR3 DNA is kept, with 45 bases framed from the first base. The germline V gene encodes CDR1 SGHTA and CDR2 FQGNSA.